What follows are 29 T cell receptor beta chains derived from one specimen sequenced in a study of T cells in Graves' hyperthyroidism and ophthalmopathy. Researchers amplified the TCR beta CDR3 regions from RNA transcripts. TCR CDR3 regions were first amplified by RT-PCR with HTBI primers. TCRdb re-derived calls from the multiplex PCR reads in MiXCR, one entry per CDR3 protein. The sample holds a few hundred thousand distinct CDR3 sequences, about 25% seen once. Sample: blood. Every receptor here comes from a man aged 45-60 years with Graves' hyperthyroidism.

This clonotype occurred a few times. This chain joins TRBV5-1 and TRBJ1-4; tentatively, D is TRBD1 (5 bases). Trimming cost V 3 bases and J 4 bases, with 7 bases left between them. Looked up from germline, CDR1 is SGHRS and CDR2 is YFSETQ. CDR3 length: 13 amino acids. The CDR3 region has the DNA TGCGCCAGCAGCTGGGGCGGTAATGAAAAACTGTTTTTT. Its protein product is CASSWGGNEKLFF.

The count of this clonotype is one. This chain links TRBV9 with TRBJ2-2; D may be TRBD1 (6 bases). Germline assignment: CDR1 SGDLS and CDR2 YYNGEE. Deletions cut 0 bases from V and 1 base from J, with 10 bases between. The CDR3 is 16 amino acids. CDR3 in DNA: TGTGCCAGCAGCGTAGGGCGGACAGTGAACACCGGGGAGCTGTTTTTT. Protein: CASSVGRTVNTGELFF.

This clonotype occurred many times. The CDR3 DNA reads TGTGCCAGCAGTGAAGCTAGATACTACGAGCAGTACTTC. Encoded protein: CASSEARYYEQYF. The chain couples TRBV2 to TRBJ2-7; D remains ambiguous. Germline CDR1 reads SNHLY; CDR2 reads FYNNEI. This CDR3 has 13 amino acids. V was clipped by 0 bases and J by 3 bases, with 6 bases between them.

This clonotype has just a few counts. The rearrangement uses TRBV3-1 and TRBJ2-5; D remains ambiguous. Trimming cost V 6 bases and J 5 bases, with 16 bases left between them. Germline values: CDR1 LGHDT, CDR2 YNNKEL (reference sequence). CDR3 length: 14 residues. The DNA for the CDR3 is TGTGCCAGCAGTCGCGACCGGACGGGTGAGACCCAGTACTTC. It is translated as CASSRDRTGETQYF.

The genes are TRBV5-1 and TRBJ1-3; D is perhaps TRBD1 (6 bases). Trimming took off 0 bases at V and 1 base at J, with 14 bases between the two ends. CDR1 SGHRS and CDR2 YFSETQ come from the germline V gene. The CDR3 has 17 amino acids. CDR3 sequence: CASSLELAGVSGNTIYF. DNA of the CDR3: TGCGCCAGCAGCTTGGAGTTGGCAGGGGTGTCTGGAAACACCATATATTTT.

This clonotype was observed a handful of times. This rearrangement joins TRBV20-1 to TRBJ2-7, with TRBD1 matching over 8 bases. The CDR3 runs 15 residues. CDR1 DFQATT and CDR2 SNEGSKA come from the germline V gene (reference sequence). V shed 0 bases and J 0 bases; nucleotides not matched to a gene: 4. The CDR3 coding sequence is TGCAGTGCTAGAGATCTCGACAGGGGCTCCTACGAGCAGTACTTC. This encodes CSARDLDRGSYEQYF.

The chain links TRBV11-2 to TRBJ2-3; TRBD1 aligns across 7 bases. Germline lookup yields CDR1 SGHAT and CDR2 FQNNGV. The CDR3 loop spans 14 amino acids. With 2 bases clipped from V and 4 bases from J, the junction kept 3 bases outside the gene matches. The CDR3 region has the DNA TGTGCCAGCAGCTTAATACAGGGGTCAGATACGCAGTATTTT. Amino acids: CASSLIQGSDTQYF.

This chain uses TRBV20-1 with TRBJ2-5; D may be TRBD2 (5 bases). V lost 6 bases to trimming and J lost 3 bases, with 17 bases between them. The CDR3 is 14 amino acids. The V gene's germline CDR1 is DFQATT and CDR2 SNEGSKA (reference sequence). CDR3 sequence: CSAPKLTGEETQYF. DNA of the CDR3: TGCAGTGCACCTAAGCTTACCGGGGAAGAGACCCAGTACTTC.

A note on this clonotype: An end of the junction does not agree with germline; a read error may underlie this. This sequence joins TRBV20-1 and TRBJ1-1, with D perhaps TRBD1 (6 bases). This CDR3 has 14 amino acids. The germline gives CDR1 DFQATT, CDR2 SNEGSKA (reference sequence). CDR3 sequence (DNA): TGCAGTGCTAGGGGGGGCGTGGTGAACGCTGAAGCTTTCTTT. Its protein is CSARGGVVNAEAFF.

This clonotype was picked up many times. The chain uses TRBV7-9 and TRBJ2-1; the D is unclear. The CDR3 is 15 residues long. The V gene's germline CDR1 is SEHNR and CDR2 FQNEAQ (reference sequence). V lost 6 bases and J lost 0, with 12 bases in between. The CDR3 DNA follows: TGTGCCAGCAGTCAGGCGTGGGACTCCTACAATGAGCAGTTCTTC. Amino acids: CASSQAWDSYNEQFF.

V usage is TRBV10-3 and J usage is TRBJ2-4; D possibly matches TRBD1 or TRBD2 (5 bases each). Germline V gives CDR1 ENHRY, CDR2 SYGVKD. Trimming cost V 3 bases and J 0 bases, with 9 bases left between them. The CDR3 runs 15 residues. CDR3: CAISEGTLAKNIQYF. The CDR3 bases are TGTGCCATCAGTGAAGGGACCTTAGCCAAAAACATTCAGTACTTC.

The J gene is TRBJ2-7, the V gene TRBV29-1; D uncertain. Germline CDR1 reads SQVTM; CDR2 reads ANQGSEA. Trimming took off 1 base at V and 6 bases at J, with 10 bases between the two ends. CDR3 size: 12 residues. This CDR3 reads CSVEGSEGEQYF. The DNA for the CDR3 is TGCAGCGTTGAAGGGTCGGAAGGCGAGCAGTACTTC.

A word on this clonotype: A read error is likely, as this CDR3 ends without the conserved phenylalanine or tryptophan. The chain joins TRBV6-2 or TRBV6-3 to TRBJ2-1; 9 bases agree with TRBD1. The V gene's germline CDR1 is MNHEY and CDR2 SVGEGT. Trimming cost V 6 bases and J 7 bases; bases outside gene matches: 13. The CDR3 spans 16 residues. The CDR3 sequence is CASRQQGALGLNEQFS. CDR3 in DNA: TGTGCCAGCAGGCAACAGGGGGCCCTAGGTTTGAATGAGCAGTTCTCC.

J is TRBJ2-6 and V is TRBV6-2 or TRBV6-3; no clear D gene. The germline CDR1 and CDR2 sequences are MNHEY and SVGEGT. V gave up 2 bases and J gave up 0 bases, with 5 bases separating them. The CDR3 consists of 15 residues. The CDR3 region has the DNA TGTGCCAGCAGTTACGTAGACTCTGGGGCCAACGTCCTGACTTTC. Its translation: CASSYVDSGANVLTF.

This clonotype was recorded at least ten times. Germline and junction disagree at one end, which may indicate a read error. CDR3 nucleotide sequence: TGCGCCAGCAGCTTGGCTTCAGATACGCAGTATTTT. Amino acid sequence: CASSLASDTQYF. V gene TRBV11-2 combines with J gene TRBJ2-3; no reliable D call. CDR3 length: 12 amino acids. CDR1 is SGHAT, CDR2 FQNNGV, per germline.

This sequence joins TRBV29-1 and TRBJ2-7; 7 bases fit TRBD2. Trimming took 6 bases from V and 2 from J; bases not matched to a gene: 16. This CDR3 contains 16 residues. Germline values: CDR1 SQVTM, CDR2 ANQGSEA. In DNA, the CDR3 is TGCAGCGTCAAAGAGGGCGATGGCGGGAGTCCCTACGAGCAGTACTTC. Its translation is CSVKEGDGGSPYEQYF.

This clonotype was counted only a few times. The chain combines TRBV7-2 with TRBJ1-4; 9 bases map to TRBD1. The CDR3 extends over 14 amino acids. V lost 5 bases and J lost 7; bases outside the gene matches: 5. Per germline, CDR1 SGHTA and CDR2 FQGNSA. The CDR3 reads CASSLQGAGEKLFF. The CDR3, as DNA: TGTGCCAGCAGCCTACAGGGGGCTGGTGAAAAACTGTTTTTT.

Worth noting for this clonotype: A much larger clone differs from this one at a single base, so this may be a read error. The chain employs TRBV7-2 and TRBJ1-2, with TRBD1 matching over 7 bases. Germline CDR1 reads SGHTA; CDR2 reads FQGNSA. CDR3 length: 14 residues. CDR3 in amino acids: CASRQGGDNYGYAF. CDR3 nucleotides: TGTGCCAGCAGGCAAGGGGGCGATAACTATGGCTACGCCTTC.

The V and J genes are TRBV15 and TRBJ2-5, with 10 bases lining up with TRBD2. V was clipped by 6 bases and J by 5 bases; unmatched bases: 9. The CDR3 totals 15 residues. Germline V gene lookup returns CDR1 LNHNV and CDR2 YYDKDF (reference sequence). CDR3 in amino acids: CATSGLAGEGETQYF. In nucleotides, the CDR3 is TGTGCCACCAGTGGGCTAGCGGGAGAGGGGGAGACCCAGTACTTC.

At least ten counts were recorded for this clonotype. This sequence joins TRBV6-1 and TRBJ2-1, with D unclear. The V and J ends lost 3 bases and 8 bases respectively, with 5 bases between them. CDR1 MNHNS and CDR2 SASEGT come from the germline V gene. This CDR3 contains 11 residues. CDR3 bases: TGTGCCAGCAGTGATGCGTATGAGCAGTTCTTC. It yields the protein CASSDAYEQFF.

This clonotype was picked up many times. V and J are TRBV30 and TRBJ1-1; D gene unclear. CDR3 length equals 11 residues. Germline V CDR1 and CDR2: GTSNPN, SVGIG (reference sequence). Trimming removed 0 bases at V and 7 bases at J, with 6 bases between. CDR3 bases: TGTGCCTGGAGTGTAAATTTTGAAGCTTTCTTT. Translating it yields CAWSVNFEAFF. Filled out from reference TRBV30 and TRBJ1-1, the complete variable domain reads SQTIHQWPATLVQPVGSPLSLECTVEGTSNPNLYWYRQAAGRGLQLLFYSVGIGQISSEVPQNLSASRPQDRQFILSSKKLLLSDSGFYLCAWSVNFEAFFGQGTRLTVV.

This clonotype was counted ten times or more. The chain is built from TRBV6-1 and TRBJ2-7, with 8 bases aligning to TRBD1. J lost 1 base, V lost 6 bases, and 5 bases had no gene match. CDR3 length: 14 residues. The germline V gene encodes CDR1 MNHNS and CDR2 SASEGT. The CDR3 nucleotides are TGTGCCAGCAGAACAGGGGGTCCTTCCTACGAGCAGTACTTC. Its protein is CASRTGGPSYEQYF.

This clonotype was detected many times. The chain carries TRBV3-1 and TRBJ2-7; D gene unclear. Germline assignment: CDR1 LGHDT and CDR2 YNNKEL (reference sequence). The CDR3 covers 14 residues. V was pared by 5 bases and J by 0 bases, with 11 bases between. The DNA for the CDR3 is TGTGCCAGCAGCTTGGGCTTAAGCTCCTACGAGCAGTACTTC. Translation: CASSLGLSSYEQYF.

The chain is built from TRBV6-1 and TRBJ2-1; the match to TRBD2 covers 9 bases. The CDR3 spans 18 residues. J was trimmed by 1 base and V by 3 bases; bases with no gene match: 10. Germline V gives CDR1 MNHNS, CDR2 SASEGT. CDR3 protein: CASSDNSGSLKSYNEQFF. The DNA of the CDR3 is TGTGCCAGCAGTGATAATAGCGGGAGTCTCAAATCCTACAATGAGCAGTTCTTC.

The DNA for the CDR3 is TGCAGTGCTAGAAAAAGGACGCGGGAGGGGGTCGATGAGCAGTACTTC. Translating gives CSARKRTREGVDEQYF. V gene TRBV20-1 combines with J gene TRBJ2-7; the match to TRBD2 covers 9 bases. V shed 2 bases and J 7 bases; nucleotides not matched to a gene: 15. The CDR3 runs 16 residues. Per the germline V gene, CDR1 is DFQATT and CDR2 is SNEGSKA (reference sequence).

This clonotype was picked up a small number of times. J is TRBJ1-1 and V is TRBV2, with D uncertain. The CDR3 runs 14 residues. V dropped 5 bases and J dropped 0 bases, with 10 bases sitting between them. Germline CDR1 is SNHLY and CDR2 is FYNNEI. The CDR3 DNA follows: TGTGCCAGCAGTAGGAAAAAGATGAACACTGAAGCTTTCTTT. Translation gives CASSRKKMNTEAFF.

This clonotype was picked up many times. The DNA of the CDR3 is TGTGCCAGCAGCTTAGAGGGGACAGGGGGCGACGAGCAGTACTTC. Protein sequence: CASSLEGTGGDEQYF. The chain uses TRBV7-9 and TRBJ2-7, with 12 nucleotides matching TRBD1. This CDR3 spans 15 amino acids. V lost 1 base, J lost 5 bases, and 3 bases stayed unmatched. Germline-derived CDR1 and CDR2 are SEHNR and FQNEAQ (reference sequence). Looking up the rest from reference TRBV7-9 and TRBJ2-7 gives the full variable domain: DTGVSQNPRHKITKRGQNVTFRCDPISEHNRLYWYRQTLGQGPEFLTYFQNEAQLEKSRLLSDRFSAERPKGSFSTLEIQRTEQGDSAMYLCASSLEGTGGDEQYFGPGTRLTVT.

The chain employs TRBV10-3 and TRBJ2-2, with 10 bases fitting TRBD2. The CDR3 is made up of 14 amino acids. The V segment lost 10 bases and the J segment 6 bases; nucleotides outside the gene matches: 8. The germline CDR1 and CDR2 sequences are ENHRY and SYGVKD. Here the CDR3 DNA reads TGTGCCAGCAACCTAGCGGGAGCCCCCGGGGAGCTGTTTTTT. Its protein product is CASNLAGAPGELFF.

J is TRBJ2-3 and V is TRBV6-1, with TRBD2 matching 11 bases. This CDR3 spans 16 amino acids. The germline CDR1 and CDR2 sequences are MNHNS and SASEGT. V shed 6 bases, J shed 5 bases, and the junction held 10 bases outside the gene matches. Here the CDR3 DNA reads TGTGCCAGCAGCATGTTAGCGGGAGGGCTTAAAGATACGCAGTATTTT. Protein sequence: CASSMLAGGLKDTQYF.